The entry below gives a single T cell receptor beta chain sequence along with its context. The CDR3 length is 13 residues. Trimming removed 5 bases at V and 3 bases at J, with 8 bases between. Germline loops: CDR1 MNHEY, CDR2 SVGAGI. These data belong to a study of blood T cell repertoires in COVID-19. Measured with immunoSEQ multiplex PCR; TCRdb has only the in-frame clones, and not every one. The sample lists under 95,000 clones, 70% to 90% occurring once. The sequenced sample consisted of peripheral blood. The source of this sequence is a human donor with acute or convalescent COVID-19. The donor label of this sample is uncertain. V is TRBV6-5 and J is TRBJ1-5, with D perhaps TRBD1 (5 bases). The CDR3 spells CASSPTVNQPQHF. The CDR3 nucleotides read TGTGCCAGCAGTCCGACAGTCAATCAGCCCCAGCATTTT.